This T cell receptor beta chain was sequenced during a study of T cell responses to AZD1222 COVID-19 vaccine. As to this clone: The antigen remains undetermined.

Assay used: immunoSEQ multiplex PCR; TCRdb lists only in-frame clones, some missing. The table lists 160,000 or so clones, approximately 90% of them singletons. The germline CDR1 and CDR2 sequences are KGHSH and LQKENI. The CDR3 spans 14 residues. The V end was cut by 4 bases, the J end by 6 bases, with 12 bases between. Whole-study results and caveats: Most donors were white British, females outnumbered males, and clonal diversity was possibly underestimated. Baseline serostatus was positive in only a handful of AZD1222 recipients. Epitopes outside B.1.351 and B.1.1.7 mutated regions reportedly drew nearly half of spike TCRs. Increases in Spike-specific TCR breadth and depth were seen after two AZD1222 doses.

This specimen was peripheral blood, taken 28 days after the second AZD1222 dose. V usage is TRBV18 and J usage is TRBJ2-2; D remains unclear. This sequence originates from an adult who received the AZD1222 COVID-19 vaccine. The CDR3 loop is CASSRRAPSGELFF. CDR3 DNA: TGTGCCAGCTCACGACGGGCCCCCTCCGGGGAGCTGTTTTTT.